The source of this T cell receptor (beta chain) is a study of T cell responses to AZD1222 COVID-19 vaccine listed by TCRdb under 2021. Background for the entire study: Because spike-specific TCR depth and breadth did not differ between the two schedules, AZD1222 recipients who got a second dose at roughly 4 weeks were pooled with those who got a second dose at roughly 12 weeks. A total of approximately 250 trial participants underwent TCR sequencing, of whom some 200 had received two doses of AZD1222 and about 26 had received two doses of the MenACWY control vaccine. Trial participants were enrolled by age into subgroups of 18-55, 56-69 and 70-plus years, and roughly 150, 30 and 60 TCR-sequenced participants, respectively, were included in these subgroups. General study outcomes and caveats: Because no day 14 peak-response samples were available, repertoires were characterized only after the peak T cell response. In the small 56-69-year group, the increase in depth fell short of significance, most likely because of low power. CD4 TCRs associated with the vaccine covered the entire spike protein, and the dominant responses were in regions 160-218 and 743-854. Conclusions about previously exposed vaccinees are limited because only a handful of AZD1222 recipients were SARS-CoV-2 seropositive at baseline. Epitopes outside the regions mutated in the B.1.351 and B.1.1.7 variants were reportedly recognized by nearly half of the unique spike-specific TCRs. A significant rise in spike-specific TCR breadth and depth was observed after two AZD1222 doses relative to day 0 and relative to MenACWY recipients. Participants were mostly white British, with more females than males. The authors suggested clonal diversity may have been underestimated.

The time point label here, explained by the study, means: baseline before first vaccination. Vaccinee samples were obtained from the UK trials COV001 and COV002, which included a single-blind randomized controlled phase 2/3 trial of AZD1222 (ChAdOx1 nCoV-19) in healthy adults. For TCRbeta chain sequencing, PBMC samples from trial participants were taken at day 0 and at day 28 after the second dose. To note about this clone: The clone's antigen remains unknown. Base qualities were left out, and no much larger clone turns up one base away.

The CDR3 regions of human TCRbeta chains were subjected to immunosequencing. The authors' analysis ran thus. TCRs in the repertoires were compared against a reference library of SARS-CoV-2-specific TCRs that had been generated with the MIRA antigen-specificity platform. Breadth was defined as the fraction of unique TCRs that were SARS-CoV-2-associated, and depth was defined as the fraction of total T cells that were SARS-CoV-2-associated. Using the MIRA data, each spike-specific TCR was mapped to the spike region that the TCR reacts to and placed in a CD4 or CD8 class. Log10-transformed breadth and depth values were compared by one-way ANOVA with Sidak's multiple comparisons tests. The immuneACCESS repertoire file appears here via TCRdb, limited to in-frame rearrangements. These files lack a portion of the clones; in checked studies, under half of the deficit traces to unresolved V genes, and the cause of the others is not known. That table furnishes V, J and clone size, whereas the DNA furnished D and trimming. The sample includes 99,000 or so clones, with 80% to 90% observed a single time. The ten largest make up around 8.7% of the sample.

The CDR3 covers 16 residues, taking in both the cysteine and the phenylalanine. The CDR3 DNA has 48 bases and is translated from base 1. Trimming at the junction amounts to 4 bases on V and 8 bases on J, and the germline ends lie 23 bases apart. Via the germline V gene, CDR1 is MGHRA and CDR2 YSYEKL. The receptor comes from an adult in good health. The chain is assembled from TRBV4-1 and TRBJ1-1; a weak D assignment points to TRBD1 (5 bases agree). The source was peripheral blood, collected on day 0 of AZD1222 vaccination. The bases are TGCGCCAGCAGCCCCGCGGGCCCTCCGGGACTGAGAGAAGCTTTCTTT. It codes for CASSPAGPPGLREAFF.